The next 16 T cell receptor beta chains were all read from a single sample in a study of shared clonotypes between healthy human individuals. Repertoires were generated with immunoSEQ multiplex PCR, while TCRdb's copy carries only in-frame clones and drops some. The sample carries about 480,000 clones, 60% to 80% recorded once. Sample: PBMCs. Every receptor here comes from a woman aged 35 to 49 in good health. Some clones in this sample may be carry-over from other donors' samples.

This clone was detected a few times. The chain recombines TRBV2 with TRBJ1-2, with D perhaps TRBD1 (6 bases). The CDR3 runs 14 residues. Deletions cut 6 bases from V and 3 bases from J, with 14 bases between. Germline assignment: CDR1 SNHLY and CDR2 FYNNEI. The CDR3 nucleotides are TGTGCCAGCAGCTCACAAAGACAGGACTATGGCTACACCTTC. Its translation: CASSSQRQDYGYTF.

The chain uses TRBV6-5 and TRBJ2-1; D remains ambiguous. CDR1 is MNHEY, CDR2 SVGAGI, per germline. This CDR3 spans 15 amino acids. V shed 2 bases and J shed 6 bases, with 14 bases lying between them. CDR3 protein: CASSYPWSIPNEQFF. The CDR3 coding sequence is TGTGCCAGCAGTTACCCCTGGTCTATTCCCAATGAGCAGTTCTTC.

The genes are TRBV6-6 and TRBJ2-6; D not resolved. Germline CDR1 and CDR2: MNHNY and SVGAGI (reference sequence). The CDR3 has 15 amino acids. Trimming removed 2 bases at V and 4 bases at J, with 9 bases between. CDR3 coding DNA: TGTGCCAGCAGTTACACCGGGTCCGGGGCCAACGTCCTGACTTTC. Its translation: CASSYTGSGANVLTF.

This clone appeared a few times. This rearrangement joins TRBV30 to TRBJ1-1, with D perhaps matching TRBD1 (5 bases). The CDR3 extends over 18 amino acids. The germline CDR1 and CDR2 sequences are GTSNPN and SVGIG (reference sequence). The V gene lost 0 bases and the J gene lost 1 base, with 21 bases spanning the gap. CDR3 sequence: CAWSVLSQLTVQNTEAFF. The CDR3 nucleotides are TGTGCCTGGAGTGTACTGTCTCAACTGACAGTCCAGAACACTGAAGCTTTCTTT.

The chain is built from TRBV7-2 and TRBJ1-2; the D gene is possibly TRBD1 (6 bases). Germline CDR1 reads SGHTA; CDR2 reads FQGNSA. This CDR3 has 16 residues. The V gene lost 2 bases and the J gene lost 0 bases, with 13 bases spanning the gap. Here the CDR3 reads CASSLSSGAPNYGYTF. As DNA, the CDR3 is TGTGCCAGCAGCTTATCCTCAGGGGCACCTAACTATGGCTACACCTTC.

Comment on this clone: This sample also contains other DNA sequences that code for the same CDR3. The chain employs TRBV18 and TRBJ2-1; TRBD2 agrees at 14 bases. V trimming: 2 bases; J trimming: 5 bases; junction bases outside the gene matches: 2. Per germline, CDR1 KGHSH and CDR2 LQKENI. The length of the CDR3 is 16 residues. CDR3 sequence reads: CASSPRLAGGHNEQFF. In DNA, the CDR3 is TGTGCCAGCTCACCAAGACTAGCGGGAGGGCACAATGAGCAGTTCTTC. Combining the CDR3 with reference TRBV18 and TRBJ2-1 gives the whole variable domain NAGVMQNPRHLVRRRGQEARLRCSPMKGHSHVYWYRQLPEEGLKFMVYLQKENIIDESGMPKERFSAEFPKEGPSILRIQQVVRGDSAAYFCASSPRLAGGHNEQFFGPGTRLTVL.

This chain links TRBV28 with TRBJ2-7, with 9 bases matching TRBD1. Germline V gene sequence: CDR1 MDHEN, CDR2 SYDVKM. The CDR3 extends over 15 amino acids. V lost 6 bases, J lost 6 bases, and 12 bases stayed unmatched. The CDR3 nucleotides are TGTGCCAGCAGCCCCACGGACAGGGGTCCTTTCGAGCAGTACTTC. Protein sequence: CASSPTDRGPFEQYF.

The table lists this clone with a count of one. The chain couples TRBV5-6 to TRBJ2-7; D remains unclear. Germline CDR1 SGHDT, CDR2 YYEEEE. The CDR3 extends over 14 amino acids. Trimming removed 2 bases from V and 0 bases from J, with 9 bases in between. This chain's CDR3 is CASSFGPSSYEQYF. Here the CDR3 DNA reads TGTGCCAGCAGCTTTGGCCCTAGCTCCTACGAGCAGTACTTC.

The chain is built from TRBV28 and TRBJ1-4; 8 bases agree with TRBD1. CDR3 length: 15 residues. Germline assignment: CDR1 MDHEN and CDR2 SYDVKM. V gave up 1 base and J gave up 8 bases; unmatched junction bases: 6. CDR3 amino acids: CASSLLDRVGEKLFF. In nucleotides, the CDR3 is TGTGCCAGCAGTTTATTGGACAGGGTTGGGGAAAAACTGTTTTTT.

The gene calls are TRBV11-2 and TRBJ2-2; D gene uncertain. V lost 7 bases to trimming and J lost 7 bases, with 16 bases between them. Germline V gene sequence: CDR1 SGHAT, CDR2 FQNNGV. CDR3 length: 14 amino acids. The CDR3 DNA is TGTGCCAGCACCCTAGGGTGGCTAGACGGGGAGCTGTTTTTT. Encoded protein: CASTLGWLDGELFF.

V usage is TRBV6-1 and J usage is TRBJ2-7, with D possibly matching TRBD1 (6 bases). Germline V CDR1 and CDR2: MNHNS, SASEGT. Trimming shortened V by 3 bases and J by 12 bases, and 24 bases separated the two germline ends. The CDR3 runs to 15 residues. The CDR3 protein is CASSDQGQGLYRPYF. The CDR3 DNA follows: TGTGCCAGCAGTGATCAGGGCCAGGGGCTTTACCGTCCGTACTTC.

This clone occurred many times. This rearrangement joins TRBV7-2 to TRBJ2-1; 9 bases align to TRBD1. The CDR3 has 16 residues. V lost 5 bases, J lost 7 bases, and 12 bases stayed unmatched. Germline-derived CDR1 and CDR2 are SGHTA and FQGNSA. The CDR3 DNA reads TGTGCCAGCAGCCGAGAACCGGGACAGGGAGGAAATGAGCAGTTCTTC. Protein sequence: CASSREPGQGGNEQFF.

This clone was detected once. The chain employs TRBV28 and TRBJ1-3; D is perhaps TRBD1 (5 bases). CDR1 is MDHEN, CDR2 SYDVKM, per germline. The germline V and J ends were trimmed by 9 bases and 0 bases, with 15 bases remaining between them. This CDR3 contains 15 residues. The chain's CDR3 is CASRRDANSGNTIYF. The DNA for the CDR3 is TGTGCCAGTCGAAGGGACGCTAACTCTGGAAACACCATATATTTT.

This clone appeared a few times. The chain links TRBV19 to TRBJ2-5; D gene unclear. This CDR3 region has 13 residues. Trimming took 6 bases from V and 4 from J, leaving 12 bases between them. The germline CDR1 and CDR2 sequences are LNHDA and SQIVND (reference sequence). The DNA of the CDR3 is TGTGCCAGTAGGACCTTGCAAGGAGAGACCCAGTACTTC. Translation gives CASRTLQGETQYF. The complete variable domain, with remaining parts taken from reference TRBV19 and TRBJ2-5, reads DGGITQSPKYLFRKEGQNVTLSCEQNLNHDAMYWYRQDPGQGLRLIYYSQIVNDFQKGDIAEGYSVSREKKESFPLTVTSAQKNPTAFYLCASRTLQGETQYFGPGTRLLVL.

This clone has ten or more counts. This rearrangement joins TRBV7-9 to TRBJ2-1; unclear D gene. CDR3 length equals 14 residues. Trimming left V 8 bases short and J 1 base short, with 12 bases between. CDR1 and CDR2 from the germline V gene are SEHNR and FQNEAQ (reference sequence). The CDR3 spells CASGSFGSYNEQFF. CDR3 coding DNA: TGTGCCAGCGGGTCGTTTGGGTCCTACAATGAGCAGTTCTTC.

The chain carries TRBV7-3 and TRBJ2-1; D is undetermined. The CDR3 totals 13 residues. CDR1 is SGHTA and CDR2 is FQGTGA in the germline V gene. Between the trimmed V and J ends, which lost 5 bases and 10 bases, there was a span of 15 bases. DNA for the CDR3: TGTGCCAGCAGCCTCCCTGGAAAAGTGGAGCAGTTCTTC. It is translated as CASSLPGKVEQFF.